A single sample is the source of the 32 T cell receptor beta chains below, sequenced in a study of blood T cell repertoires in COVID-19. Profiled with immunoSEQ multiplex PCR; TCRdb holds only in-frame clones, not every one. The data contain approximately 440,000 clones, 88% of them singletons. The specimen sequenced was peripheral blood. These receptors were taken from a woman between 50 and 59 years old with COVID-19, enrolled during active disease.

The gene calls are TRBV4-2 and TRBJ2-5; weak D call: TRBD1 (5 bases). V lost 1 base and J lost 1, with 13 bases in between. The CDR3 has 16 residues. CDR1 and CDR2 (germline): LGHNA, YNFKEQ. The DNA of the CDR3 is TGTGCCAGCAGCCAAGTGTCAGGGTCTATCCAAGAGACCCAGTACTTC. Its translation is CASSQVSGSIQETQYF.

The rearrangement links TRBV10-3 to TRBJ1-2; no clear D. The germline gives CDR1 ENHRY, CDR2 SYGVKD. Trimming stripped 2 bases from V and 4 bases from J, with 11 bases between. The CDR3 is 14 amino acids. CDR3 amino acids: CAISEPRLAYGYTF. Here the CDR3 DNA reads TGTGCCATCAGTGAGCCTAGGTTGGCCTATGGCTACACCTTC.

The sample holds one count of this clone. V is TRBV6-5 and J is TRBJ1-5, with 9 positions matching TRBD1. Germline V gene sequence: CDR1 MNHEY, CDR2 SVGAGI. The J segment lost 3 bases and the V segment lost 4 bases, leaving 7 bases of the junction unmatched. This CDR3 comprises 16 residues. The CDR3 DNA reads as TGTGCCAGCAGTTTGGGACAGGGCGTTAACAATCAGCCCCAGCATTTT. Protein product: CASSLGQGVNNQPQHF.

J is TRBJ2-3 and V is TRBV11-2, with D hard to call. CDR1 and CDR2 from the germline V gene are SGHAT and FQNNGV. V lost 1 base and J lost 6, with 2 bases in between. The CDR3 extends over 11 amino acids. CDR3 DNA sequence: TGTGCCAGCAGCTTAGCGGATACGCAGTATTTT. This gives the protein CASSLADTQYF.

As DNA, the CDR3 is TGTGCCAGTAGTACAAAAACAGGGGCAGATACGCAGTATTTT. Residues: CASSTKTGADTQYF. V is TRBV19 and J is TRBJ2-3, with 7 positions matching TRBD1. V lost 4 bases and J lost 4; bases outside the gene matches: 5. This CDR3 has 14 residues. The germline V gene has CDR1 LNHDA and CDR2 SQIVND (reference sequence). The whole variable domain, remainder taken from reference TRBV19 and TRBJ2-3, is DGGITQSPKYLFRKEGQNVTLSCEQNLNHDAMYWYRQDPGQGLRLIYYSQIVNDFQKGDIAEGYSVSREKKESFPLTVTSAQKNPTAFYLCASSTKTGADTQYFGPGTRLTVL.

The chain couples TRBV6-6 to TRBJ1-6; no reliable D call. CDR3 length: 13 amino acids. Germline V gene data show CDR1 as MNHNY and CDR2 as SVGAGI (reference sequence). Trimming pared 7 bases from V and 9 bases from J, leaving 13 bases between. CDR3 coding DNA: TGTGCCAGCAAATTTGGTGAGGGTTCACCCCTCCACTTT. It encodes CASKFGEGSPLHF.

The V and J genes are TRBV3-1 (or the pseudogene TRBV3-2) and TRBJ2-1, with D perhaps matching TRBD2 (7 bases). The germline V and J ends were trimmed by 6 bases and 6 bases, with 21 bases remaining between them. Per germline, CDR1 LGHDT and CDR2 YNNKEL (reference sequence). This CDR3 has 16 amino acids. Here the CDR3 DNA reads TGTGCCAGCAGTCTACCTCTAGGCGGGGGCCTCAATGAGCAGTTCTTC. Protein: CASSLPLGGGLNEQFF.

The chain recombines TRBV30 with TRBJ1-2, with D perhaps matching TRBD1 (6 bases). V was clipped by 5 bases and J by 2 bases, with 9 bases between them. CDR3 length: 12 residues. The germline CDR1 and CDR2 sequences are GTSNPN and SVGIG (reference sequence). The DNA for the CDR3 is TGTGCCTGGGGACAGACAAACTATGGCTACACCTTC. Encoded protein: CAWGQTNYGYTF.

The V call is TRBV5-1, the J call TRBJ2-5; 11 bases fit TRBD1. Germline CDR1 SGHRS, CDR2 YFSETQ. V was clipped by 2 bases and J by 5 bases; unmatched bases: 8. The CDR3 loop spans 16 amino acids. The DNA for the CDR3 is TGCGCCAGCAGCTTCTCCGGGACAGGGGGTAAGGAGACCCAGTACTTC. Translating it yields CASSFSGTGGKETQYF.

J is TRBJ2-1 and V is TRBV9; D is ambiguous. CDR3 length: 15 amino acids. V was trimmed by 0 bases and J by 7 bases, leaving 14 bases between them. Germline V lookup: CDR1 SGDLS, CDR2 YYNGEE. Here the CDR3 reads CASSVGAGSSNEQFF. As DNA, the CDR3 is TGTGCCAGCAGCGTAGGGGCAGGTTCTTCGAATGAGCAGTTCTTC.

CDR3 DNA sequence: TGTGCCAGTTCGGAGACCCTCTCTTTTCGGGATACGCAGTATTTT. Amino acids: CASSETLSFRDTQYF. The chain employs TRBV19 and TRBJ2-3; D uncertain. Germline V gene data show CDR1 as LNHDA and CDR2 as SQIVND (reference sequence). There are 15 residues in the CDR3. Trimming cost V 8 bases and J 6 bases, with 21 bases left between them.

The chain employs TRBV27 and TRBJ1-2; a weak D match, TRBD1 (5 bases). The CDR3 is 14 residues long. Germline V gene sequence: CDR1 MNHEY, CDR2 SMNVEV (reference sequence). The germline V and J ends were trimmed by 2 bases and 3 bases, with 10 bases remaining between them. The CDR3 spells CASSLAGRDYGYTF. The CDR3 nucleotides are TGTGCCAGCAGTTTAGCAGGGAGGGACTATGGCTACACCTTC.

This chain links TRBV11-2 with TRBJ2-2, with TRBD2 matching over 8 bases. V lost 5 bases to trimming and J lost 5 bases; unmatched junction nucleotides: 10. This CDR3 has 16 residues. Germline CDR1 and CDR2: SGHAT and FQNNGV. The CDR3 nucleotides are TGTGCCAGCAGCCCCCCGGCGGGGGGCGTGACCGGGGAGCTGTTTTTT. This codes for CASSPPAGGVTGELFF.

The chain has TRBV5-1 and TRBJ1-2; TRBD1 agrees at 7 bases. The CDR3 totals 14 residues. The ends lost 4 bases at V and 7 bases at J; junction bases unmatched: 10. From germline, CDR1 is SGHRS and CDR2 YFSETQ. In nucleotides, the CDR3 is TGCGCCAGCAGCCACCGGGACAGAGGATCTGGCTACACCTTC. It is translated as CASSHRDRGSGYTF.

The chain combines TRBV20-1 with TRBJ2-3; no clear D gene. This CDR3 is built from 11 residues. Germline V CDR1 and CDR2: DFQATT, SNEGSKA (reference sequence). Trimming pared 4 bases from V and 6 bases from J, leaving 8 bases between. CDR3 loop: CSATSLDTQYF. For the CDR3, the DNA is TGCAGTGCTACGTCACTGGATACGCAGTATTTT.

The CDR3 spells CAWGWGEGEKLFF. For the CDR3, the DNA is TGTGCCTGGGGGTGGGGTGAGGGTGAAAAACTGTTTTTT. The chain carries TRBV30 and TRBJ1-4; D is uncertain. The CDR3 is 13 residues long. CDR1 GTSNPN and CDR2 SVGIG come from the germline V gene (reference sequence). The V and J ends lost 5 bases and 7 bases respectively, with 14 bases between them.

V gene TRBV30 combines with J gene TRBJ1-3; D unresolved. The CDR3 is 15 residues long. Trimming cost V 3 bases and J 0 bases, with 12 bases left between them. The germline V gene encodes CDR1 GTSNPN and CDR2 SVGIG (reference sequence). In nucleotides, the CDR3 is TGTGCCTGGAGCCGGGAAGCCCACTCTGGAAACACCATATATTTT. Protein product: CAWSREAHSGNTIYF.

This sequence joins TRBV27 and TRBJ2-7, with a possible D match to TRBD1 (5 bases). Trimming pared 1 base from V and 5 bases from J, leaving 15 bases between. Germline values: CDR1 MNHEY, CDR2 SMNVEV (reference sequence). The CDR3 is 15 amino acids. The CDR3 DNA sequence: TGTGCCAGCAGTTTATTGGGGCCTATTCGACACGAGCAGTACTTC. This gives the protein CASSLLGPIRHEQYF.

V is TRBV7-9 and J is TRBJ1-5, with a weak D call TRBD1 (5 bases). Per germline, CDR1 SEHNR and CDR2 FQNEAQ (reference sequence). This CDR3 spans 16 amino acids. The V end lost 4 bases, the J end lost 1 base, and 14 bases lay between the germline ends. The CDR3 region has the DNA TGTGCCAGCAGCTCAGACCCCGGGGGAAGCAATCAGCCCCAGCATTTT. Protein product: CASSSDPGGSNQPQHF. Drawing the rest from reference TRBV7-9 and TRBJ1-5, the complete variable domain is DTGVSQNPRHKITKRGQNVTFRCDPISEHNRLYWYRQTLGQGPEFLTYFQNEAQLEKSRLLSDRFSAERPKGSFSTLEIQRTEQGDSAMYLCASSSDPGGSNQPQHFGDGTRLSIL.

This clone was observed once. The chain uses TRBV7-9 and TRBJ1-1; 12 bases align to TRBD1. Trimming cost V 1 base and J 5 bases; bases outside gene matches: 8. CDR3 length equals 17 residues. The germline V gene encodes CDR1 SEHNR and CDR2 FQNEAQ (reference sequence). CDR3 DNA sequence: TGTGCCAGCAGCTTAGAGCCGGGACAGGGGGCGCGGACTGAAGCTTTCTTT. Translating it yields CASSLEPGQGARTEAFF.

V gene TRBV5-4 combines with J gene TRBJ1-4, with 8 bases lining up with TRBD1. CDR1 is SGHNT and CDR2 is YYREEE in the germline V gene (reference sequence). This CDR3 is built from 15 residues. Trimming cost V 3 bases and J 0 bases; bases outside gene matches: 1. The CDR3 nucleotides read TGTGCCAGCAGCTCACAGGGGGCAACTAATGAAAAACTGTTTTTT. Amino acids: CASSSQGATNEKLFF. Based on the CDR3 plus reference TRBV5-4 and TRBJ1-4, the full variable domain is ETGVTQSPTHLIKTRGQQVTLRCSSQSGHNTVSWYQQALGQGPQFIFQYYREEENGRGNFPPRFSGLQFPNYSSELNVNALELDDSALYLCASSSQGATNEKLFFGSGTQLSVL.

This clone was seen more than once but under ten times. The V and J genes are TRBV5-1 and TRBJ2-1; the match to TRBD1 covers 9 bases. The CDR3 extends over 15 amino acids. Germline loops: CDR1 SGHRS, CDR2 YFSETQ. The V gene end was trimmed by 2 bases and the J gene end by 1 base; junction bases not matched to a gene: 1. DNA for the CDR3: TGCGCCAGCAGCTTCGGACAGGGGTCCTACAATGAGCAGTTCTTC. This gives the protein CASSFGQGSYNEQFF. The complete variable domain, with remaining parts taken from reference TRBV5-1 and TRBJ2-1, reads KAGVTQTPRYLIKTRGQQVTLSCSPISGHRSVSWYQQTPGQGLQFLFEYFSETQRNKGNFPGRFSGRQFSNSRSEMNVSTLELGDSALYLCASSFGQGSYNEQFFGPGTRLTVL.

This chain links TRBV19 with TRBJ1-1, with D unresolved. CDR3 length: 11 residues. V was clipped by 5 bases and J by 7 bases, with 8 bases between them. CDR1 is LNHDA and CDR2 is SQIVND in the germline V gene (reference sequence). In DNA, the CDR3 is TGTGCCAGTAGTTTGTATTATGAAGCTTTCTTT. It yields the protein CASSLYYEAFF.

The J gene is TRBJ2-1, the V gene TRBV9; maybe TRBD1 (6 bases). CDR3 length equals 14 residues. The ends were cut back, 1 base at V and 3 bases at J, with 8 bases in the middle. CDR1 is SGDLS and CDR2 is YYNGEE in the germline V gene. The chain's CDR3 is CASSVSGVYNEQFF. The CDR3 coding sequence is TGTGCCAGCAGCGTATCAGGGGTCTACAATGAGCAGTTCTTC.

The V call is TRBV6-1, the J call TRBJ2-1, with D possibly matching TRBD2 (7 bases). There are 15 residues in the CDR3. Germline CDR1 MNHNS, CDR2 SASEGT. Trimming removed 6 bases at V and 4 bases at J, with 16 bases between. CDR3 amino acids: CASRLIRGGYNEQFF. Written as DNA, the CDR3 is TGTGCCAGCAGACTCATCAGGGGAGGGTACAATGAGCAGTTCTTC.

The J gene is TRBJ1-6, the V gene TRBV5-4; 9 bases line up with TRBD1. V lost 4 bases to trimming and J lost 8 bases; unmatched junction nucleotides: 4. CDR1 and CDR2 from the germline V gene are SGHNT and YYREEE (reference sequence). The CDR3 has 14 amino acids. The CDR3 nucleotides read TGTGCCAGCAGCCTGGACAGGGGTCATTCACCCCTCCACTTT. This codes for CASSLDRGHSPLHF.

The genes are TRBV5-1 and TRBJ1-4; no reliable D call. Trimming stripped 0 bases from V and 5 bases from J, with 11 bases between. The CDR3 is 15 amino acids. Germline V CDR1 and CDR2: SGHRS, YFSETQ. CDR3 protein: CASSLAEGRNEKLFF. CDR3 in DNA: TGCGCCAGCAGCTTGGCGGAGGGCCGAAATGAAAAACTGTTTTTT.

V usage is TRBV18 and J usage is TRBJ1-6; D might be TRBD1 (5 bases). CDR3 length equals 14 residues. Germline CDR1 is KGHSH and CDR2 is LQKENI. Trimming left V 3 bases short and J 3 bases short, with 6 bases between. The CDR3 nucleotides read TGTGCCAGCTCACCGGGGGGCTATAATTCACCCCTCCACTTT. Translating it yields CASSPGGYNSPLHF.

The J gene is TRBJ1-5, the V gene TRBV4-1; no firm D call. The germline gives CDR1 MGHRA, CDR2 YSYEKL. The CDR3 is 16 residues long. V shed 0 bases and J shed 7 bases, with 16 bases lying between them. CDR3 sequence (DNA): TGCGCCAGCAGCCAAGATCTACGGCCTCTAGGCCAGCCCCAGCATTTT. This encodes CASSQDLRPLGQPQHF.

In DNA form, the CDR3 reads TGCGCCAGCCCGGGACAGGGGACCCACAATGAGCAGTTCTTC. Its protein product is CASPGQGTHNEQFF. The V call is TRBV10-1, the J call TRBJ2-1; 10 bases agree with TRBD1. J was trimmed by 5 bases and V by 8 bases; bases with no gene match: 6. The CDR3 totals 14 residues. In germline, CDR1 is WNHNN, CDR2 SYGVQD (reference sequence).

The J gene is TRBJ1-4, the V gene TRBV4-2, with TRBD1 matching 11 bases. From germline, CDR1 is LGHNA and CDR2 YNFKEQ. V dropped 4 bases and J dropped 8; count of bases not matched to a gene: 9. This CDR3 is built from 16 residues. In nucleotides, the CDR3 is TGTGCCAGCAGCCCCGGGACAGGGGGGATGAAGGAAAAACTGTTTTTT. Residues: CASSPGTGGMKEKLFF.

The V and J genes are TRBV29-1 and TRBJ1-1; 10 nucleotides align to TRBD1. V was pared by 6 bases and J by 6 bases, with 4 bases of the junction left unmatched. Germline V gene data show CDR1 as SQVTM and CDR2 as ANQGSEA. The CDR3 consists of 12 residues. CDR3 sequence (DNA): TGCAGCGTCGGGGGGACAGGGGCTGAAGCTTTCTTT. Its translation: CSVGGTGAEAFF.